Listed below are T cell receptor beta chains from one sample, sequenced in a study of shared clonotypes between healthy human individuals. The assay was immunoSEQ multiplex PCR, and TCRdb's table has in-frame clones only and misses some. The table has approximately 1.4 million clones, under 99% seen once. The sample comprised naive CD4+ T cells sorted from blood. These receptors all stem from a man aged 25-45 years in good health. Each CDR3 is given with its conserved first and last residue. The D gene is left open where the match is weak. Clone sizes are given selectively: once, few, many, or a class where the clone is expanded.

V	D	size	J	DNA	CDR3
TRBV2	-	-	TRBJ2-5	TGTGCCAGCAGTGTACCGGGGGTAAGGACCCAGTACTTC	CASSVPGVRTQYF
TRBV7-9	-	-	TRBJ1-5	TGTGCCAGCCAGGGGTACCGGGATCAGCCCCAGCATTTT	CASQGYRDQPQHF
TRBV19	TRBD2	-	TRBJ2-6	TGTGCCAGTAGTATATGGGGACTAGCGGGAGGATTGGGTGGGGCCAACGTCCTGACTTTC	CASSIWGLAGGLGGANVLTF
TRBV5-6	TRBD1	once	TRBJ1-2	TGTGCCAGCAGCATGCCGGGACAGGTAATCTTTGGGCCCGGCTACACCTTC	CASSMPGQVIFGPGYTF
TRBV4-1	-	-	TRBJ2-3	TGCGCCAGCAGCCAACGCGGGGGACAGAACACAGATACGCAGTATTTT	CASSQRGGQNTDTQYF
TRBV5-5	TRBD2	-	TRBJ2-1	TGTGCCAGCAGCAAAGGACTAGCGGGAGGGTACAATGAGCAGTTCTTC	CASSKGLAGGYNEQFF
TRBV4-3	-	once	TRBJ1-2	TGCGCCAGCAGCCGGACACTTGTCGGGGCTGGTCGCTATGGCTACACCTTC	CASSRTLVGAGRYGYTF
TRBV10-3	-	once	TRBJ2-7	TGTGCCATCAGTGGGACTGAGAGGTACGAGCAGTACTTC	CAISGTERYEQYF
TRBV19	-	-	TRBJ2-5	TGTGCCAGTAGTCCAGGGACAGCGGGAGAGACCCAGTACTTC	CASSPGTAGETQYF
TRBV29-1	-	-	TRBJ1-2	TGCAGCGTTGGAGGATTTAGAGCTGAAAACTATGGCTACACCTTC	CSVGGFRAENYGYTF
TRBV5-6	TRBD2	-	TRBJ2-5	TGTGCCAGCAGCTCATTAGCGGGAGAAGAGACCCAGTACTTC	CASSSLAGEETQYF
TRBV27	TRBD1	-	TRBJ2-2	TGTGCCAGCAGTTTGGGACAGGTCAACACCGGGGAGCTGTTTTTT	CASSLGQVNTGELFF
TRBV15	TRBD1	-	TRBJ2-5	TGTGCCACCAGCAGCGACAGGGGGGCTCGGGAGACCCAGTACTTC	CATSSDRGARETQYF
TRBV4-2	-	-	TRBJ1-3	TGTGCCAGCAGCCAAGCGCCAGGAGCCTCTGGAAACACCATATATTTT	CASSQAPGASGNTIYF
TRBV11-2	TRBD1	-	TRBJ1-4	TGTGCCAGCAGCCGCTCTATGACAGGGCGGGATGAAAAACTGTTTTTT	CASSRSMTGRDEKLFF
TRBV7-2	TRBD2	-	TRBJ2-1	TGTGCCAGCAGCCTAAATAGCGGGACTACCCTTTACAATGAGCAGTTCTTC	CASSLNSGTTLYNEQFF
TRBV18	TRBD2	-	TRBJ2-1	TGTGCCAGCTCACAGCTCGACGCGGGAGCCGGGTACAATGAGCAGTTCTTC	CASSQLDAGAGYNEQFF
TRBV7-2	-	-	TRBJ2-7	TGTGCCAGCAGCCGCGGACTGGTGAACTACGAGCAGTACTTC	CASSRGLVNYEQYF
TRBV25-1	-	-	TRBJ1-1	TGTGCCAGCAGTGTGAAGGGGAACACTGAAGCTTTCTTT	CASSVKGNTEAFF
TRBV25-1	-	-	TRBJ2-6	TGTGCCAGCAGTGAATCGGGGGCCAACGTCCTGACTTTC	CASSESGANVLTF
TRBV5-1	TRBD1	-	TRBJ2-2	TGCGCCAGCAGCTTGGAAGACAGGGTACGAGTTAATACCGGGGAGCTGTTTTTT	CASSLEDRVRVNTGELFF
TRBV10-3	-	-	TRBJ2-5	TGTGCCATCAGTGACTGGGAATCAGCCCTGGAGACCCAGTACTTC	CAISDWESALETQYF
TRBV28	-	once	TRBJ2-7	TGTGCCAGCAGTTCCGTATACGAGCAGTACTTC	CASSSVYEQYF
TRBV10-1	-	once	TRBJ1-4	TGCGCCAGCAGAAGTTTAAATGAAAAACTGTTTTTT	CASRSLNEKLFF
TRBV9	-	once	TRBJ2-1	TGTGCCAGCAGCCCTAGGGACACATACAATGAGCAGTTCTTC	CASSPRDTYNEQFF
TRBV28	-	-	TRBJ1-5	TGTGCCACCACATTTGGGTCCAATGTGGGTCAGCCCCAGCATTTT	CATTFGSNVGQPQHF
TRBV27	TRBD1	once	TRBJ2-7	TGTGCCAGCAAACGACAGGGACCCTCCTACGAGCAGTACTTC	CASKRQGPSYEQYF
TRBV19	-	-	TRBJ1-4	TGTGCCAGTAGGCTCTGGGGCCTCGACGACCCAACTAATGAAAAACTGTTTTTT	CASRLWGLDDPTNEKLFF
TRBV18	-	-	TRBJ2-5	TGTGCCAGCTCACCAAGCGGAGAGACCCAGTACTTC	CASSPSGETQYF
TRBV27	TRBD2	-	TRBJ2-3	TGTGCCAGCAGTTTATTGGGCCAGCGGGAGAGCACAGATACGCAGTATTTT	CASSLLGQRESTDTQYF
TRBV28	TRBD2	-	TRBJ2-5	TGTGCCAGCAGTCCACGGACTAGCGGGACCGAGACCCAGTACTTC	CASSPRTSGTETQYF
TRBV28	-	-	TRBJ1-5	TGTGCCAGCAGTTTATTGGAGGGTCCCAATCAGCCCCAGCATTTT	CASSLLEGPNQPQHF
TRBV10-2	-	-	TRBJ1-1	TGCGCCAGCAGTGAGTCGAGAGGGGGGTGGGCTTTCTTT	CASSESRGGWAFF
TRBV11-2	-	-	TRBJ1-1	TGTGCCAGCAGCCCGGGACTCTCTATTGAAGCTTTCTTT	CASSPGLSIEAFF
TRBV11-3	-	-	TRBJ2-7	TGTGCCAGCAGCTTAGGCCGACAGTCATACGAGCAGTACTTC	CASSLGRQSYEQYF
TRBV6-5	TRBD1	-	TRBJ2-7	TGTGCCAGCAGTTACCTTGGGACAGGGGATACCTACGAGCAGTACTTC	CASSYLGTGDTYEQYF
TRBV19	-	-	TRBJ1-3	TGTGCCAGTAGACAGACCGGAGGAAACACCATATATTTT	CASRQTGGNTIYF